These 30 T cell receptor beta chains came from one sample sequenced in a study of cytomegalovirus exposure and HLA in healthy donors. The primer mix had 60 Vbeta and 13 Jbeta primers. This table comes from immunoSEQ multiplex PCR, and its TCRdb copy is limited to in-frame clones, with some not included. Among roughly 100,000 clones listed, about 75% were seen once. Sequencing was carried out using PBMCs. The receptors originated from a male donor in good health and CMV-seropositive.

The chain couples TRBV10-1 to TRBJ2-3; 7 bases agree with TRBD2. Germline CDR1 is WNHNN and CDR2 is SYGVQD (reference sequence). The CDR3 has 15 residues. Trimming removed 0 bases from V and 4 bases from J; junction bases left unmatched: 4. The chain's CDR3 is CASSESWGGADTQYF. In DNA, the CDR3 is TGCGCCAGCAGTGAGTCCTGGGGGGGGGCAGATACGCAGTATTTT.

J is TRBJ2-7 and V is TRBV18; 10 positions match TRBD2. V lost 3 bases to trimming and J lost 9 bases; unmatched junction nucleotides: 11. This CDR3 is 15 amino acids long. The V gene's germline CDR1 is KGHSH and CDR2 LQKENI. As DNA, the CDR3 is TGTGCCAGCTCACCCCGAGAACTAGCGGGGAGTTTGCAGTACTTC. Residues: CASSPRELAGSLQYF.

This chain uses TRBV7-9 with TRBJ1-4, with TRBD1 matching 7 bases. The CDR3 is 17 residues long. Losses at the gene ends were 4 bases for V and 7 bases for J; bases not matched to a gene: 15. CDR1 is SEHNR and CDR2 is FQNEAQ in the germline V gene (reference sequence). The CDR3 region has the DNA TGTGCCAGCAGCTCGGATAAATCGATGCGGGACAGTGAAAAACTGTTTTTT. Amino acid sequence: CASSSDKSMRDSEKLFF.

The chain employs TRBV19 and TRBJ2-7; 9 positions match TRBD1. The CDR3 covers 14 residues. Germline CDR1 reads LNHDA; CDR2 reads SQIVND (reference sequence). Losses at the gene ends were 9 bases for V and 2 bases for J; bases not matched to a gene: 8. The CDR3 sequence is CASGDRVGPYEQYF. CDR3 coding DNA: TGTGCCAGCGGGGACAGGGTGGGCCCCTACGAGCAGTACTTC.

This clone was recorded once. V gene TRBV16 combines with J gene TRBJ2-5; 7 nucleotides match TRBD2. V trimming: 4 bases; J trimming: 4 bases; junction bases outside the gene matches: 6. CDR1 is KGHSY, CDR2 FQNENV, per germline. This CDR3 is built from 14 residues. The CDR3 is CASSPPGGGETQYF. The CDR3 nucleotides are TGTGCCAGCAGCCCTCCGGGGGGTGGAGAGACCCAGTACTTC.

This clone was detected a few times. The gene calls are TRBV5-8 and TRBJ1-5; D is unclear. CDR1 and CDR2 from the germline V gene are SGHTS and YDEGEE. This CDR3 comprises 16 residues. V gave up 4 bases and J gave up 0 bases, with 14 bases separating them. The CDR3 reads CASSGGRLHSNQPQHF. The CDR3 coding sequence is TGTGCCAGCAGCGGAGGGCGGTTACATAGCAATCAGCCCCAGCATTTT.

The V and J genes are TRBV18 and TRBJ2-5; TRBD1 matches at 7 bases. This CDR3 spans 13 amino acids. Germline loops: CDR1 KGHSH, CDR2 LQKENI. Unmatched junction bases numbered 3, after V lost 4 bases and J lost 4 bases. CDR3 sequence (DNA): TGTGCCAGCTCACAGGGGGCAGGAGAGACCCAGTACTTC. Amino acid sequence: CASSQGAGETQYF. The full variable domain, rest sourced from reference TRBV18 and TRBJ2-5, is NAGVMQNPRHLVRRRGQEARLRCSPMKGHSHVYWYRQLPEEGLKFMVYLQKENIIDESGMPKERFSAEFPKEGPSILRIQQVVRGDSAAYFCASSQGAGETQYFGPGTRLLVL.

The chain uses TRBV10-1 and TRBJ1-2; maybe TRBD1 (5 bases). The length of the CDR3 is 14 residues. CDR1 WNHNN and CDR2 SYGVQD come from the germline V gene (reference sequence). Trimming left V 4 bases short and J 6 bases short, with 15 bases between. DNA of the CDR3: TGCGCCAGCAGTGGGACCCCCGGGGGAAATGGCTACACCTTC. As protein: CASSGTPGGNGYTF.

The V call is TRBV5-1, the J call TRBJ1-2; no definite D call. The V gene's germline CDR1 is SGHRS and CDR2 YFSETQ. The CDR3 loop spans 13 amino acids. Trimming left V 2 bases short and J 7 bases short, with 12 bases between. This chain's CDR3 is CASSFGGSVGYTF. Written as DNA, the CDR3 is TGCGCCAGCAGCTTCGGCGGATCGGTTGGCTACACCTTC.

This chain joins TRBV5-6 and TRBJ2-3; no clear D. The CDR3 loop spans 14 amino acids. Germline V gene lookup returns CDR1 SGHDT and CDR2 YYEEEE. Trimming cost V 1 base and J 1 base, with 7 bases left between them. Here the CDR3 DNA reads TGTGCCAGCAGCTTGCCCTCGGGCACAGATACGCAGTATTTT. The encoded protein is CASSLPSGTDTQYF.

The V gene is TRBV4-1, the J gene TRBJ2-7, with no clear D. Trimming shortened V by 1 base and J by 1 base, and 11 bases separated the two germline ends. The CDR3 runs 15 residues. CDR1 is MGHRA, CDR2 YSYEKL, per germline. The CDR3 sequence is CASSQGLADSYEQYF. CDR3 nucleotides: TGCGCCAGCAGCCAAGGATTGGCGGATTCCTACGAGCAGTACTTC.

A word on this clone: The junction does not match germline at one end; this may be a read error. The chain combines TRBV7-3 with TRBJ1-1, with 7 bases that match TRBD1. This CDR3 is built from 15 residues. Germline V gives CDR1 SGHTA, CDR2 FQGTGA. CDR3 in amino acids: CASSLLGGENTETFF. For the CDR3, the DNA is TGTGCCAGCAGCTTACTAGGGGGCGAAAACACTGAAACTTTCTTT.

V is TRBV9 and J is TRBJ2-1, with 11 bases lining up with TRBD2. Unmatched junction bases numbered 4, after V lost 1 base and J lost 1 base. This CDR3 has 17 residues. The germline V gene encodes CDR1 SGDLS and CDR2 YYNGEE. The CDR3 DNA reads TGTGCCAGCAGCGTATATAGCGGGAGGGCTTCCTACAATGAGCAGTTCTTC. Amino acid sequence: CASSVYSGRASYNEQFF.

This clone was found once. This chain uses TRBV7-2 with TRBJ1-1, with D hard to call. CDR3 length: 14 amino acids. Trimming took 5 bases from V and 1 from J, leaving 11 bases between them. Looked up from germline, CDR1 is SGHTA and CDR2 is FQGNSA. The CDR3 protein is CASSLLPGNTEAFF. The CDR3 DNA is TGTGCCAGCAGCCTCCTACCGGGGAACACTGAAGCTTTCTTT.

The V gene is TRBV4-3, the J gene TRBJ1-5; D may be TRBD1 (5 bases). The V gene's germline CDR1 is LGHNA and CDR2 YSLEER. The V end was cut by 0 bases, the J end by 10 bases, with 10 bases between. CDR3 length equals 13 residues. CDR3 DNA sequence: TGCGCCAGCAGCCAAGACAGGGCGGGACCCCAGCATTTT. It codes for CASSQDRAGPQHF.

V is TRBV4-2 and J is TRBJ2-1, with 9 bases aligning to TRBD2. Germline trimming cut 0 bases from V and 7 bases from J; bases unmatched to any gene: 4. The CDR3 has 15 residues. The germline gives CDR1 LGHNA, CDR2 YNFKEQ. The CDR3 region is CASSQDPSGNNEQFF. The CDR3 DNA is TGTGCCAGCAGCCAAGACCCTAGCGGGAATAATGAGCAGTTCTTC.

This clone is a singleton in its sample. V and J are TRBV28 and TRBJ2-7, with D possibly matching TRBD1 (5 bases). Germline values: CDR1 MDHEN, CDR2 SYDVKM. CDR3 length: 14 amino acids. V dropped 6 bases and J dropped 4 bases, with 16 bases sitting between them. The CDR3 sequence is CASRLDTGPYEQYF. CDR3 sequence (DNA): TGTGCCAGCAGGTTGGACACAGGCCCATACGAGCAGTACTTC.

Only a few counts were recorded for this clone. The rearrangement uses TRBV27 and TRBJ1-2; 10 nucleotides agree with TRBD1. The CDR3 runs 15 residues. Per germline, CDR1 MNHEY and CDR2 SMNVEV (reference sequence). V gave up 5 bases and J gave up 5 bases; unmatched junction bases: 8. CDR3 sequence reads: CASSAGQGRGYGYTF. Here the CDR3 DNA reads TGTGCCAGCAGTGCGGGACAGGGGCGGGGTTATGGCTACACCTTC.

This clone was seen a single time. The chain is built from TRBV6-1 and TRBJ2-3, with D perhaps TRBD2 (5 bases). V lost 2 bases to trimming and J lost 2 bases, with 11 bases between them. The germline gives CDR1 MNHNS, CDR2 SASEGT. The CDR3 is 15 amino acids. CDR3 in DNA: TGTGCCAGCAGTGAAACCCGGGATTACACAGATACGCAGTATTTT. Its protein product is CASSETRDYTDTQYF.

This clone was counted a few times. The V gene is TRBV28, the J gene TRBJ1-2, with D uncertain. This CDR3 is 10 amino acids long. Germline V gene sequence: CDR1 MDHEN, CDR2 SYDVKM. V gave up 5 bases and J gave up 5 bases, with 3 bases separating them. CDR3 DNA sequence: TGTGCCAGCAGTGAGTATGGCTACACCTTC. Translating gives CASSEYGYTF.

The chain has TRBV5-1 and TRBJ2-1, with D tentatively TRBD2 (7 bases). The CDR3 length is 16 residues. V was clipped by 6 bases and J by 1 base, with 17 bases between them. Germline V gene sequence: CDR1 SGHRS, CDR2 YFSETQ. The CDR3 DNA reads TGCGCCAGCATCCGTGGAGGGGGGGCTTCCTACAATGAGCAGTTCTTC. Its protein product is CASIRGGGASYNEQFF.

This clone was picked up a small number of times. The V call is TRBV4-3, the J call TRBJ2-2, with 7 bases fitting TRBD1. Germline V gene lookup returns CDR1 LGHNA and CDR2 YSLEER. The CDR3 length is 16 residues. Losses at the gene ends were 3 bases for V and 2 bases for J; bases not matched to a gene: 6. The CDR3 loop reads CASSQGTALNTGELFF. In nucleotides, the CDR3 is TGCGCCAGCAGCCAGGGGACAGCTCTTAACACCGGGGAGCTGTTTTTT.

The rearrangement joins TRBV29-1 to TRBJ1-6; a possible D gene is TRBD1 (6 bases). The CDR3 is 14 residues long. Germline CDR1 is SQVTM and CDR2 is ANQGSEA. Deletions cut 6 bases from V and 6 bases from J, with 15 bases between. The chain's CDR3 is CSVRGQNPNSPLHF. DNA of the CDR3: TGCAGCGTGCGCGGACAGAACCCTAATTCACCCCTCCACTTT. The full variable domain, rest sourced from reference TRBV29-1 and TRBJ1-6, is SAVISQKPSRDICQRGTSLTIQCQVDSQVTMMFWYRQQPGQSLTLIATANQGSEATYESGFVIDKFPISRPNLTFSTLTVSNMSPEDSSIYLCSVRGQNPNSPLHFGNGTRLTVT.

The V and J genes are TRBV4-3 and TRBJ2-1; 12 bases agree with TRBD2. The junction had 5 bases not matched to a gene; V was cut back by 0 bases and J by 8 bases. In germline, CDR1 is LGHNA, CDR2 YSLEER. The CDR3 has 16 residues. CDR3 residues: CASSQDLAGGPYEQFF. In DNA form, the CDR3 reads TGCGCCAGCAGCCAAGACCTAGCGGGGGGGCCCTATGAGCAGTTCTTC.

This rearrangement joins TRBV19 to TRBJ2-3, with TRBD2 identical over 8 bases. CDR1 and CDR2 (germline): LNHDA, SQIVND (reference sequence). The V gene end was trimmed by 7 bases and the J gene end by 6 bases; junction bases not matched to a gene: 9. This CDR3 spans 14 amino acids. The CDR3 spells CASTWGGRTDTQYF. The CDR3 coding sequence is TGTGCCAGTACTTGGGGCGGGAGGACTGATACGCAGTATTTT.

The chain combines TRBV6-5 with TRBJ1-1; D is unclear. The germline gives CDR1 MNHEY, CDR2 SVGAGI. The V and J ends lost 7 bases and 1 base respectively, with 13 bases between them. The CDR3 consists of 14 residues. Here the CDR3 DNA reads TGTGCCAGCACTAACAGCGCGGGGAACACTGAAGCTTTCTTT. It yields the protein CASTNSAGNTEAFF.

The chain is built from TRBV6-1 and TRBJ2-7, with a weak D call TRBD2 (7 bases). This CDR3 has 14 residues. Germline V gene sequence: CDR1 MNHNS, CDR2 SASEGT. Between the trimmed V and J ends, which lost 8 bases and 3 bases, there was a span of 17 bases. The CDR3 here is CASVVRGGDYEQYF. The CDR3 nucleotides are TGTGCCAGCGTCGTGAGGGGGGGGGACTACGAGCAGTACTTC.

V usage is TRBV27 and J usage is TRBJ1-5; 9 bases agree with TRBD1. Germline loops: CDR1 MNHEY, CDR2 SMNVEV (reference sequence). V lost 5 bases and J lost 6; bases outside the gene matches: 11. The CDR3 covers 16 residues. The CDR3 DNA sequence: TGTGCCAGCAGTCCGGATCGGACAGGGGAAGGTCAGCCCCAGCATTTT. Amino acids: CASSPDRTGEGQPQHF.

This clone has more than one count but fewer than ten. The chain combines TRBV7-6 with TRBJ2-2, with a tentative D call TRBD2 (5 bases). CDR1 SGHVS and CDR2 FNYEAQ come from the germline V gene. Trimming shortened V by 2 bases and J by 6 bases, and 10 bases separated the two germline ends. There are 14 residues in the CDR3. Here the CDR3 reads CASSLMPGAGELFF. The CDR3, as DNA: TGTGCCAGCAGCTTAATGCCCGGGGCCGGGGAGCTGTTTTTT.

V is TRBV7-2 and J is TRBJ2-7, with D tentatively TRBD2 (6 bases). Germline values: CDR1 SGHTA, CDR2 FQGNSA. CDR3 length: 15 amino acids. V lost 5 bases and J 0 bases, leaving 14 bases between the germline ends. CDR3 coding DNA: TGTGCCAGCAGCGGCGGAGGGCCGCGCTCCTACGAGCAGTACTTC. Amino acid sequence: CASSGGGPRSYEQYF.